The 5 T cell receptor beta chains below come from one sample, sequenced in a study of post-analysis software for immune sequencing data (dated by TCRdb to between 2014 and 2016). The library was made by PCR. Instrument on record: Illumina HiSeq 2500. To reduce PCR and sequencing biases, unique molecular identifiers were built into the TCR beta cDNA libraries. TCRdb applied fastp at Q25 and MiXCR to the public reads, then kept only in-frame beta chains. All rows with the same CDR3 protein become a single entry with the most common DNA and genes. This sample lists about 560,000 distinct CDR3 sequences; about 40% were detected once. Roughly 1.8% of the sample belongs to the ten largest clones. The study at large found these results: Significantly higher frequencies in patients than in controls were found for five or six TRBV segments, including TRBV5-6, TRBV5-1 and TRBV20-1.

No cognate antigen is known for these TCRs. The sequenced material came from blood. These receptors all stem from a girl between 10 and 17 years old with multiple sclerosis.

Only a few counts were recorded for this clonotype. The chain employs TRBV9 and TRBJ2-7; D may be TRBD1 (6 bases). Germline V lookup: CDR1 SGDLS, CDR2 YYNGEE. Trimming shortened V by 0 bases and J by 2 bases, and 9 bases separated the two germline ends. The CDR3 length is 14 residues. CDR3 in amino acids: CASSVDNRAYEQYF. The CDR3 bases are TGTGCCAGCAGCGTAGATAACAGGGCCTACGAGCAGTACTTC.

Details on this clonotype: One end of the junction fails to match germline, which may point to a read error. This chain joins TRBV5-6 and TRBJ2-7; TRBD2 agrees at 10 bases. The CDR3 is made up of 17 amino acids. Per germline, CDR1 SGHDT and CDR2 YYEEEE. The CDR3 nucleotides are TGTGCCAGCAGCTTGGAACCAGCGGGAGGGCCTTTCTACGAGCTGTACTTC. Protein: CASSLEPAGGPFYELYF.

The chain couples TRBV30 to TRBJ1-5; TRBD1 might be the D (5 bases). This CDR3 region has 17 residues. Per germline, CDR1 GTSNPN and CDR2 SVGIG (reference sequence). The V end lost 0 bases, the J end lost 6 bases, and 21 bases lay between the germline ends. CDR3 region: CAWSVGAGGGLGQPQHF. The CDR3 DNA is TGTGCCTGGAGTGTAGGCGCTGGGGGAGGTCTGGGTCAGCCCCAGCATTTT.

The genes are TRBV15 and TRBJ2-6, with 9 positions matching TRBD2. Trimming took 4 bases from V and 0 from J; bases not matched to a gene: 10. This CDR3 comprises 19 residues. Per germline, CDR1 LNHNV and CDR2 YYDKDF (reference sequence). The CDR3 is CATSTRAGGESSGANVLTF. The CDR3 region has the DNA TGTGCCACCAGCACAAGAGCGGGGGGTGAGAGCTCTGGGGCCAACGTCCTGACTTTC. The whole variable domain, remainder taken from reference TRBV15 and TRBJ2-6, is DAMVIQNPRYQVTQFGKPVTLSCSQTLNHNVMYWYQQKSSQAPKLLFHYYDKDFNNEADTPDNFQSRRPNTSFCFLDIRSPGLGDTAMYLCATSTRAGGESSGANVLTFGAGSRLTVL.

This rearrangement joins TRBV12-3 or TRBV12-4 to TRBJ2-1; D is ambiguous. This CDR3 region has 16 residues. With 6 bases removed from V and 2 bases from J, the gap between germline ends came to 17 bases. The CDR3 nucleotides are TGTGCCAGCAGCCGCACCGGGCGCACCACCTACAATGAGCAGTTCTTC. This codes for CASSRTGRTTYNEQFF.